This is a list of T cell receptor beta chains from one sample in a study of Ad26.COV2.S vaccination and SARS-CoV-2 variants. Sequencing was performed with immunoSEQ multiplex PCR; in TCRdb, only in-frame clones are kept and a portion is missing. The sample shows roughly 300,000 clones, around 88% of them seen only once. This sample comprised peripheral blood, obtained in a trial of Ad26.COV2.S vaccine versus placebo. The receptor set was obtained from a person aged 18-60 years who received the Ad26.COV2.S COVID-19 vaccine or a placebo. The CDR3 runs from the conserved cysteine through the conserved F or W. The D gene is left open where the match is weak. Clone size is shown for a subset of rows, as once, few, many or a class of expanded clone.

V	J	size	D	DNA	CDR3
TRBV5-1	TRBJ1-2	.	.	TGCGCCAGCAGCTTGGCCCCTCGGGGGAACTATGGCTACACCTTC	CASSLAPRGNYGYTF
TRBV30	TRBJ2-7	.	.	TGTGCCTGGGGGGGGGCGTACGAGCAGTACTTC	CAWGGAYEQYF
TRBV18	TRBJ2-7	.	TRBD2	TGTGCCAGCTCACCCCGTAGGACCGGAGTAATACGGACGGGAGGCTCCTACGAGCAGTACTTC	CASSPRRTGVIRTGGSYEQYF
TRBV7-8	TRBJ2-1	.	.	TGTGCCAGCAGCCGGACCCTCAATGAGCAGTTCTTC	CASSRTLNEQFF
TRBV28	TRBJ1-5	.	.	TGTGCCAGCAGTTTGGGCAGGGCCTATAGCAATCAGCCCCAGCATTTT	CASSLGRAYSNQPQHF
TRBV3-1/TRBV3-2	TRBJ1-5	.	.	TGTGCCAGCAGCCAGACCAGGGGTAGCAATCAGCCCCAGCATTTT	CASSQTRGSNQPQHF
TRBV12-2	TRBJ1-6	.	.	TGTGCAAGTCGCTTAGAAACGCCGGGACAGGGCAATTCACCCCTCCACTTT	CASRLETPGQGNSPLHF
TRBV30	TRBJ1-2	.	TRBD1	TGTGCCTGGAGTGTGGGGACAGGGGAGACCTTC	CAWSVGTGETF
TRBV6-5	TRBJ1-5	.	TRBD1	TGTGCCAGCAGTCCCGGGACAGGGCACAATCAGCCCCAGCATTTT	CASSPGTGHNQPQHF
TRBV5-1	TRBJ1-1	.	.	TGCGCCAGCAGCTTGGATCCCGGGAACACTGAAGCTTTCTTT	CASSLDPGNTEAFF
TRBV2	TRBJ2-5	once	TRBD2	TGTGCCAGCAGTGAATTGGTCGCGCCTAGCGGGAGGGCCGCCATCCCAGAGACCCAGTACTTC	CASSELVAPSGRAAIPETQYF
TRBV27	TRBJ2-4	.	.	TGTGCCAGCAGTAGAGGACAGACTCTAGCCAAAAACATTCAGTACTTC	CASSRGQTLAKNIQYF
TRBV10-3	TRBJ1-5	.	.	TGTGCCATCAGTGGAACTCCCCCTCCTCTCAATCAGCCCCAGCATTTT	CAISGTPPPLNQPQHF
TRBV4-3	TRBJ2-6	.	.	TGCGCCAGCAGCCAGACGGAGTCGGGGGCCAACGTCCTGACTTTC	CASSQTESGANVLTF
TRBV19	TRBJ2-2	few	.	TGTGCCAGTAGTATAGGGGGCCAGTCGAACACCGGGGAGCTGTTTTTT	CASSIGGQSNTGELFF
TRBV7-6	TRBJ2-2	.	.	TGTGCCAGCAGCTTTAGCCGGGGAACAACCGGGGAGCTGTTTTTT	CASSFSRGTTGELFF
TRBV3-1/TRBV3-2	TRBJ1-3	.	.	TGTGCCAGCAGCCAAGAGCCGACGGGGACTGGAAACACCATATATTTT	CASSQEPTGTGNTIYF
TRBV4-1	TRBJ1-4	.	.	TGCGCCAGCAGCCAAGTGACAGAGAATGAAAAACTGTTTTTT	CASSQVTENEKLFF
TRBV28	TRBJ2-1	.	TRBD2	TGTGCCAGCAGTGTCCTCCCGGGTAGCGGGGACTACAATGAGCAGTTCTTC	CASSVLPGSGDYNEQFF
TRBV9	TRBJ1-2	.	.	TGTGCCAGCAGCGTAGATTTGAGGGACTATGGCTACACCTTC	CASSVDLRDYGYTF
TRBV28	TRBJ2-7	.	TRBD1	TGTGCCAGCAGTTTGTTCCAGACAGGGGGCGACGAGCAGTACTTC	CASSLFQTGGDEQYF
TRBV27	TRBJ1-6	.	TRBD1	TGTGCCAGCAGTACCCGACAGGGATGGTCACCCCTCCACTTT	CASSTRQGWSPLHF
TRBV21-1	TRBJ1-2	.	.	TGTGCCAGCAGCACGGACAGGGGGGGGAACTATGGCTACACCTTC	CASSTDRGGNYGYTF
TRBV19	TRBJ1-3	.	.	TGTGCCAGTAGTATCGCTGGAAACACCATATATTTT	CASSIAGNTIYF
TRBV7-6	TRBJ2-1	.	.	TGTGCCAGCAGCTTAGGTGGGAGGAATGAGCAGTTCTTC	CASSLGGRNEQFF
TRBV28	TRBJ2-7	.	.	TGTGCCAGCAGTCAAACCTACGAGCAGTACTTC	CASSQTYEQYF
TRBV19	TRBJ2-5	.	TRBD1	TGTGCCACTTCGACAGGGGCGGAGACCCAGTACTTC	CATSTGAETQYF
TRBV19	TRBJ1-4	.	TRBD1	TGTGCCAGTAGTCCGCCCCAACTAGGACAGGTGGTGTTTTTT	CASSPPQLGQVVFF
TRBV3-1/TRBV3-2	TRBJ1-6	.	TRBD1	TGTGCCAGCAGCCGTCCGGGACAGGGGGGCTGGCCCCTCCACTTT	CASSRPGQGGWPLHF
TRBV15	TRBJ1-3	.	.	TGTGCCACAGGGGCCGCGTCTGGAAACACCATATATTTT	CATGAASGNTIYF
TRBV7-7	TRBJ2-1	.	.	TGTGCTAGCAGCTTGGACGGGAGCTCCTACAATGAGCAGTTCTTC	CASSLDGSSYNEQFF
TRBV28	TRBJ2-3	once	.	TGTGCCAGCAGCCCATCGATGGCTGTCGGCACAGATACGCAGTATTTT	CASSPSMAVGTDTQYF
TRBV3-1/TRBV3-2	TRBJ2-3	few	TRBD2	TGTGCCAGCAGCCAATGGAGCCTAGCGGGCCTCAGCACAGATACGCAGTATTTT	CASSQWSLAGLSTDTQYF
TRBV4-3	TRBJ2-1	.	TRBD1	TGCGCCAGCAGCCCGGGGTCCGGGACAGCTCAGTTCTTC	CASSPGSGTAQFF
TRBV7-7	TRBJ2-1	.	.	TGTGCCAGCAGCTTAGCGCAGGAAAATGAGCAGTTCTTC	CASSLAQENEQFF
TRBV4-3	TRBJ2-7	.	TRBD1	TGCGCCAGCAGCATTGGACGTTCGGACAGGGAGTCCTACGAGCAGTACTTC	CASSIGRSDRESYEQYF
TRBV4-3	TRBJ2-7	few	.	TGCGCCAGCAGCCAAGTGTATGGGACCATTTACGAGCAGTACTTC	CASSQVYGTIYEQYF
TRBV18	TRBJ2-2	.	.	TGTGCCAGCTCACCGAGTGTCCAGGGAAGGGAGCTGTTTTTT	CASSPSVQGRELFF
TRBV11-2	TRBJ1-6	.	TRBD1	TGTGCCAGCAGCCAATTCGGACAGGGATCATCACCCCTCCACTTT	CASSQFGQGSSPLHF
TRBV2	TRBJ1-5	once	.	TGTGCCAGCAAGCAGGGCCTCAATCAGCCCCAGCATTTT	CASKQGLNQPQHF
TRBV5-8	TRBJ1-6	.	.	TGTGCCAGCAGCTTGGGCCGTCGGTTGAATTCACCCCTCCACTTT	CASSLGRRLNSPLHF
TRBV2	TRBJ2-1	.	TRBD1	TGTGCCAGCAGCCCAGGGACAGGGGGAAATGAGCAGTTCTTC	CASSPGTGGNEQFF
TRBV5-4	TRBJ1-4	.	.	TGTGCCAGCAGCTTGGCCGACAAACTGTTTTTT	CASSLADKLFF